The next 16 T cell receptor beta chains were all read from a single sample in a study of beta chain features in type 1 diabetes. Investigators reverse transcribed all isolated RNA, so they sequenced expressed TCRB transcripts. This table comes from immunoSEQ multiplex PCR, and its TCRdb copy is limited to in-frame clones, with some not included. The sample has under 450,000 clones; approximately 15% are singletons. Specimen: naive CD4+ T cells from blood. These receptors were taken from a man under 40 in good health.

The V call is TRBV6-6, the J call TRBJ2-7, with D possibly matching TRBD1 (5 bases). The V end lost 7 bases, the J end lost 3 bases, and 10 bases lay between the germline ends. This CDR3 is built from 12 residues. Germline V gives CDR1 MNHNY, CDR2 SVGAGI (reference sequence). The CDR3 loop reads CASIDSFYEQYV. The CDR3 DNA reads TGTGCCAGCATCGACAGCTTCTACGAGCAGTACGTC.

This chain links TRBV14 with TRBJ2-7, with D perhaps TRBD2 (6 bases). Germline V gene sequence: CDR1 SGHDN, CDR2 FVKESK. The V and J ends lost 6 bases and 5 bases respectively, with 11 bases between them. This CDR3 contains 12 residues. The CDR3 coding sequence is TGTGCCAGCAGGCCCTGGAGGGACGAGCAGTACGTC. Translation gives CASRPWRDEQYV.

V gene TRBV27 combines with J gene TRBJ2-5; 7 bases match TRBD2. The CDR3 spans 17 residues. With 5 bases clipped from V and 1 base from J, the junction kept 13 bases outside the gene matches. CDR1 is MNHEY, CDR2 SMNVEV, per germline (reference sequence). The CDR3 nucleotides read TGTGCCAGCAGTCCCAATGGGTGGCTAGCGGTCCAAGAGACCCAGTACTTC. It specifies CASSPNGWLAVQETQYF.

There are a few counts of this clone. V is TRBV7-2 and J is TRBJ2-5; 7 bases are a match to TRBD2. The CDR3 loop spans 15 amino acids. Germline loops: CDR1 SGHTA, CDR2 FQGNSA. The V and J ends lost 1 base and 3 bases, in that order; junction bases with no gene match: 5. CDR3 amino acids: CASSLVGGGKETQYF. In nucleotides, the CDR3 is TGTGCCAGCAGCTTAGTGGGCGGGGGTAAAGAGACCCAGTACTTC.

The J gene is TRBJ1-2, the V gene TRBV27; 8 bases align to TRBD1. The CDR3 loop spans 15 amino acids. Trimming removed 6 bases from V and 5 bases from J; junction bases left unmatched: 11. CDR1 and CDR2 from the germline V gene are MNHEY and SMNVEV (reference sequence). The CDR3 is CASSRGTGVGYGYTF. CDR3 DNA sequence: TGTGCCAGCAGCCGAGGGACAGGCGTTGGATATGGCTACACCTTC.

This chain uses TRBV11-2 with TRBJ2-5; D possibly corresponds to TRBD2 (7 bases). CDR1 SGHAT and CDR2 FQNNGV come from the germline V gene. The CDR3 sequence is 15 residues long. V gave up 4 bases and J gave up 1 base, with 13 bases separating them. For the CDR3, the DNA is TGTGCCAGCAGCTCCTCTGCGGGGGCCCAAGAGACCCAGTACTTC. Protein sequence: CASSSSAGAQETQYF. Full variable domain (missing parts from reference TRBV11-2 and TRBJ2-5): EAGVAQSPRYKIIEKRQSVAFWCNPISGHATLYWYQQILGQGPKLLIQFQNNGVVDDSQLPKDRFSAERLKGVDSTLKIQPAKLEDSAVYLCASSSSAGAQETQYFGPGTRLLVL.

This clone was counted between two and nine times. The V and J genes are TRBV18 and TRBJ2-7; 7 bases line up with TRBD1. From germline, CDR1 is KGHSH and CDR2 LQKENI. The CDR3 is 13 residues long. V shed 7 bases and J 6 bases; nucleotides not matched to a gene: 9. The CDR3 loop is CASFTGTAAEQYF. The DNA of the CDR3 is TGTGCCAGCTTTACCGGGACAGCAGCCGAGCAGTACTTC.

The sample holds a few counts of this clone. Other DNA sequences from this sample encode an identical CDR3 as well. CDR3 coding DNA: TGTGCCAGCAGCTTTCGAAATGAGCAGTTCTTC. Encoded protein: CASSFRNEQFF. The genes are TRBV7-2 and TRBJ2-1; D gene uncertain. From germline, CDR1 is SGHTA and CDR2 FQGNSA. CDR3 length: 11 amino acids. V lost 3 bases and J 7 bases, leaving 4 bases between the germline ends.

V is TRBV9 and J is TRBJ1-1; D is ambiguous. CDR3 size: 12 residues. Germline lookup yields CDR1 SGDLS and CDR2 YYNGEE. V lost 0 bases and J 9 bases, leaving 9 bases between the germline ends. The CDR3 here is CASSVVKQKAFF. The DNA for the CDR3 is TGTGCCAGCAGCGTAGTTAAGCAAAAAGCTTTCTTT.

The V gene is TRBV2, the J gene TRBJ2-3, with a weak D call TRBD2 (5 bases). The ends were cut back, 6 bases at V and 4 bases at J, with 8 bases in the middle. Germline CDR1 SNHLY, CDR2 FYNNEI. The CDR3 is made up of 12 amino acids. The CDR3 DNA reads TGTGCCAGCAGGGAGGATGCAGATACGCAGTATTTT. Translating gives CASREDADTQYF.

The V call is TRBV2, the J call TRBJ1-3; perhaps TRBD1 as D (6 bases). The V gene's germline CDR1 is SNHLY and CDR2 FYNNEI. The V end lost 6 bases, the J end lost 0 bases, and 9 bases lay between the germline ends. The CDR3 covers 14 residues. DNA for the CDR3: TGTGCCAGCAGAAGGACAGTCTCTGGAAACACCATATATTTT. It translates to CASRRTVSGNTIYF.

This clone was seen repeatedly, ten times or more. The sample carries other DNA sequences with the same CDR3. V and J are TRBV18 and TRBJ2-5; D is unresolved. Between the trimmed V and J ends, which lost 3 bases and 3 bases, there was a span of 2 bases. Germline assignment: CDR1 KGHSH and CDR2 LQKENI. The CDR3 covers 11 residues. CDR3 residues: CASSPKETQYF. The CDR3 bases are TGTGCCAGCTCACCCAAAGAGACCCAGTACTTC.

CDR3 amino acids: CSVEDRLAGGSDTQYF. The DNA for the CDR3 is TGCAGCGTTGAAGACCGACTAGCGGGAGGGTCGGATACGCAGTATTTT. The rearrangement uses TRBV29-1 and TRBJ2-3; TRBD2 matches at 14 bases. This CDR3 spans 16 amino acids. Germline CDR1 is SQVTM and CDR2 is ANQGSEA. J gave up 6 bases and V 0 bases, and 5 bases lay outside the gene matches.

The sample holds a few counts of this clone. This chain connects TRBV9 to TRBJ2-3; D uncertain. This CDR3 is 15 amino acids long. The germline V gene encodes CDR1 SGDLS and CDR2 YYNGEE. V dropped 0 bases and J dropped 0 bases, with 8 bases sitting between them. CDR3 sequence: CASSVAGHSTDTQYF. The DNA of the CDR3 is TGTGCCAGCAGCGTAGCTGGGCATAGCACAGATACGCAGTATTTT.

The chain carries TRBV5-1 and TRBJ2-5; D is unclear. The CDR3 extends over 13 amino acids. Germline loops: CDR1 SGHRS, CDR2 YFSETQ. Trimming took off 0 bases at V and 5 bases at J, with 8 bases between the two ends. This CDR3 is CASSLADRETQYF. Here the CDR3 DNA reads TGCGCCAGCAGCTTGGCTGATCGGGAGACCCAGTACTTC.

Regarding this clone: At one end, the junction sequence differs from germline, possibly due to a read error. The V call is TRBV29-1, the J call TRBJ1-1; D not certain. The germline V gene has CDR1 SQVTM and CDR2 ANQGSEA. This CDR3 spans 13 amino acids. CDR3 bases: TGCAGCGCTGAAAGGCAGCTAAACACTGAAGCTTTCTTT. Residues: CSAERQLNTEAFF.